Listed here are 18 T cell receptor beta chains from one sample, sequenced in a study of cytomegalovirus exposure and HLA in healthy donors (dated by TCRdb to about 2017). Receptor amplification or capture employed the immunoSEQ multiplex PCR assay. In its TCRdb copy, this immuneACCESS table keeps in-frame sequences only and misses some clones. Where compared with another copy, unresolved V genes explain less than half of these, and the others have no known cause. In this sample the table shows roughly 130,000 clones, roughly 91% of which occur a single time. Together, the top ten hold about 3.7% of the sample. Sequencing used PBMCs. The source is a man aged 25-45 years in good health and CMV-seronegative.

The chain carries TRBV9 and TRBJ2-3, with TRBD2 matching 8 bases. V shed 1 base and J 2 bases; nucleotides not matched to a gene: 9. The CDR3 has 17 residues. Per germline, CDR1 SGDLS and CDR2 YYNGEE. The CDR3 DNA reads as TGTGCCAGCAGCGTACCGGAGGGTAGCGGGGACACAGATACGCAGTATTTT. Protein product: CASSVPEGSGDTDTQYF. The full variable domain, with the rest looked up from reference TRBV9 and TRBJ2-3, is DSGVTQTPKHLITATGQRVTLRCSPRSGDLSVYWYQQSLDQGLQFLIQYYNGEERAKGNILERFSAQQFPDLHSELNLSSLELGDSALYFCASSVPEGSGDTDTQYFGPGTRLTVL.

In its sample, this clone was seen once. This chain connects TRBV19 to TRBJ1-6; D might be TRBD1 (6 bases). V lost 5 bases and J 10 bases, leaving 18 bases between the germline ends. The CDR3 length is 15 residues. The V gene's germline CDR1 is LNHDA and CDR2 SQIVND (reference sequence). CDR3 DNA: TGTGCCAGTAGTGGACAGAATCGCCTAGGGTCACCCCTCCACTTT. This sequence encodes CASSGQNRLGSPLHF.

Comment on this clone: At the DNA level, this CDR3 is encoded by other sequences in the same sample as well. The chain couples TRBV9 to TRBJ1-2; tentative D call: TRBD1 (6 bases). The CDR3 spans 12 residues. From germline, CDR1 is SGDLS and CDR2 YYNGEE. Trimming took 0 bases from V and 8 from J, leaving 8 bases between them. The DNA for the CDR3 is TGTGCCAGCAGCGTAGGCAGGGGCGGCTACACCTTC. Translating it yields CASSVGRGGYTF.

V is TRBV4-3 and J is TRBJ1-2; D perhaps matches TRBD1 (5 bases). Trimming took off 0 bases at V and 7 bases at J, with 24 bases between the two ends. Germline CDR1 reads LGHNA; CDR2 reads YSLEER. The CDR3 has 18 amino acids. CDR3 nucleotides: TGCGCCAGCAGCCAAGATCGTAGACAGTTCATACCCTATTCTGGCTACACCTTC. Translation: CASSQDRRQFIPYSGYTF.

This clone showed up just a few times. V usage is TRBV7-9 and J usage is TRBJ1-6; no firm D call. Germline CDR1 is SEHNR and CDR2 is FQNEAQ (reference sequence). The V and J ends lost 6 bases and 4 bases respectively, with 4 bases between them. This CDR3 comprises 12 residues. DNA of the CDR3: TGTGCCAGCAGTTCTTATAATTCACCCCTCCACTTT. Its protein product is CASSSYNSPLHF.

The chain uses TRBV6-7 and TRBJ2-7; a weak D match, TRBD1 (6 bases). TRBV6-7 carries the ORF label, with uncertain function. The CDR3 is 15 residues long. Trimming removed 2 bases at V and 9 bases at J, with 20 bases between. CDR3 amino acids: CASSYTEDRLFRQYF. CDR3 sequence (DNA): TGTGCCAGCAGTTACACCGAAGACAGGTTATTTCGGCAGTACTTC.

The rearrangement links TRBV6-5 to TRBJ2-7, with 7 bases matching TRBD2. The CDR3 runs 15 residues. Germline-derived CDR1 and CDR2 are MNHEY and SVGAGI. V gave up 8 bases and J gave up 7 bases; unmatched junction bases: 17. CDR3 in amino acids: CASGRFGDGGGEQYF. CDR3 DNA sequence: TGTGCCAGCGGTCGATTTGGGGACGGCGGGGGAGAGCAGTACTTC.

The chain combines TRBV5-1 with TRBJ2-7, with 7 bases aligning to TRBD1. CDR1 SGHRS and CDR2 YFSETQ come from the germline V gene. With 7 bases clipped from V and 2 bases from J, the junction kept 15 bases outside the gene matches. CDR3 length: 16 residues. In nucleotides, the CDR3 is TGCGCCAGCGGGCCCTACCCAGGACAGGTGGCCTACGAGCAGTACTTC. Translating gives CASGPYPGQVAYEQYF. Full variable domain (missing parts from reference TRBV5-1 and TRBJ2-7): KAGVTQTPRYLIKTRGQQVTLSCSPISGHRSVSWYQQTPGQGLQFLFEYFSETQRNKGNFPGRFSGRQFSNSRSEMNVSTLELGDSALYLCASGPYPGQVAYEQYFGPGTRLTVT.

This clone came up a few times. The CDR3 sequence is CASSLGIQGGGQPQHF. CDR3 DNA: TGCGCCAGCAGCTTGGGAATACAGGGTGGGGGTCAGCCCCAGCATTTT. The genes are TRBV5-1 and TRBJ1-5; a weak D match, TRBD1 (6 bases). The length of the CDR3 is 16 residues. Deletions cut 0 bases from V and 6 bases from J, with 16 bases between. Germline assignment: CDR1 SGHRS and CDR2 YFSETQ. Variable domain in full (rest from reference TRBV5-1 and TRBJ1-5): KAGVTQTPRYLIKTRGQQVTLSCSPISGHRSVSWYQQTPGQGLQFLFEYFSETQRNKGNFPGRFSGRQFSNSRSEMNVSTLELGDSALYLCASSLGIQGGGQPQHFGDGTRLSIL.

The CDR3 DNA reads as TGCGCCAGCAGCTACGAACCAGGGGTTTACACCGGGGAGCTGTTTTTT. Translating gives CASSYEPGVYTGELFF. J is TRBJ2-2 and V is TRBV5-1; weak D call: TRBD1 (6 bases). CDR1 and CDR2 (germline): SGHRS, YFSETQ. V gave up 3 bases and J gave up 3 bases, with 15 bases separating them. The CDR3 is 16 amino acids. The whole variable domain, remainder taken from reference TRBV5-1 and TRBJ2-2, is KAGVTQTPRYLIKTRGQQVTLSCSPISGHRSVSWYQQTPGQGLQFLFEYFSETQRNKGNFPGRFSGRQFSNSRSEMNVSTLELGDSALYLCASSYEPGVYTGELFFGEGSRLTVL.

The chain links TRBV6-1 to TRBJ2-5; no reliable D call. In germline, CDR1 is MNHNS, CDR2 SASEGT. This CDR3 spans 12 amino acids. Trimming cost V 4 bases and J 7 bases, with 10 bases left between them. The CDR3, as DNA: TGTGCCAGCAGTGCCGGGTCGGGGACCCAGTACTTC. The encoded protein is CASSAGSGTQYF.

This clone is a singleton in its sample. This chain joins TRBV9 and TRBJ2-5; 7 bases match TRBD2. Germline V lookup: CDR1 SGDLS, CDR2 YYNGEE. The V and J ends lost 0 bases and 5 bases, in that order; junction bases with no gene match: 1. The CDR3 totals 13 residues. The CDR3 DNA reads TGTGCCAGCAGCGTAGGGGGAGGGGAGACCCAGTACTTC. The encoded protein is CASSVGGGETQYF.

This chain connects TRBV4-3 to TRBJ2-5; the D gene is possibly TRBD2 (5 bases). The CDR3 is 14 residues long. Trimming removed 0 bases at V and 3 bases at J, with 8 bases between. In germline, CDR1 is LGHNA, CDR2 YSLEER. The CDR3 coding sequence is TGCGCCAGCAGCCAAGATTTGGAGGAAGAGACCCAGTACTTC. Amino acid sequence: CASSQDLEEETQYF.

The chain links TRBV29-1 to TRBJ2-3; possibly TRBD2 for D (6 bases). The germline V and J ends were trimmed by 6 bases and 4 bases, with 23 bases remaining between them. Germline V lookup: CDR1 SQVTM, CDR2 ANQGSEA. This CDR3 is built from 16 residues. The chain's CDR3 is CSVAHGDWRLPDTQYF. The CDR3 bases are TGCAGCGTCGCCCACGGGGACTGGCGTCTCCCAGATACGCAGTATTTT.

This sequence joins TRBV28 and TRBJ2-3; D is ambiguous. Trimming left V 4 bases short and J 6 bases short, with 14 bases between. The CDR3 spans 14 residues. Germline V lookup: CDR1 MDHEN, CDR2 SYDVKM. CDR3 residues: CASSSPSIGDTQYF. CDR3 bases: TGTGCCAGCAGTTCGCCGAGTATCGGTGATACGCAGTATTTT. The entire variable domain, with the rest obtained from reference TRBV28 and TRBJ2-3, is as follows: DVKVTQSSRYLVKRTGEKVFLECVQDMDHENMFWYRQDPGLGLRLIYFSYDVKMKEKGDIPEGYSVSREKKERFSLILESASTNQTSMYLCASSSPSIGDTQYFGPGTRLTVL.

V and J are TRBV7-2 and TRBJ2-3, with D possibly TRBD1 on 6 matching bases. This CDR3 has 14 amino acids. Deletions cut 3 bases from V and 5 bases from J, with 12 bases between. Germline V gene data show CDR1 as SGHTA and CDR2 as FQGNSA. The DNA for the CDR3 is TGTGCCAGCAGCTTTCCAGGGGCTCTAGATACGCAGTATTTT. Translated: CASSFPGALDTQYF.

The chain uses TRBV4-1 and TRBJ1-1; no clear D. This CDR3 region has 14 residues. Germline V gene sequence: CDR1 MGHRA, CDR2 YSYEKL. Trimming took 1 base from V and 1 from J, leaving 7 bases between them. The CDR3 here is CASSQAAGNTEAFF. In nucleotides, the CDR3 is TGCGCCAGCAGCCAAGCAGCGGGGAACACTGAAGCTTTCTTT.

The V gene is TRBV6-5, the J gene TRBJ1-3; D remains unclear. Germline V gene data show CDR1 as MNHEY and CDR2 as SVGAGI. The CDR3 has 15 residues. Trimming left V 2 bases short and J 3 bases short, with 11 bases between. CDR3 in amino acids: CASSYDTGRGNTIYF. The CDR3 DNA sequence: TGTGCCAGCAGTTACGACACCGGTCGTGGAAACACCATATATTTT.